This TCR beta chain comes out of a study of T cell responses to AZD1222 COVID-19 vaccine. Study observations and caveats: Following two doses of AZD1222, Spike-specific TCR breadth and depth rose.

Worth noting for this clone: The antigen remains undetermined.

The germline V gene has CDR1 SGHRS and CDR2 YFSETQ. Deletions cut 1 base from V and 2 bases from J, with 4 bases between. This CDR3 contains 13 residues. Some clones are missing from TCRdb's copy, which holds only in-frame ones; the method was immunoSEQ multiplex PCR. This sample has 75,000 to 95,000 clones, with around 84% found just once. Here the sequenced sample was peripheral blood, taken on day 0 of AZD1222 vaccination. V and J are TRBV5-1 and TRBJ1-3; no clear D gene. The clonotype comes from an adult in good health. The CDR3 nucleotides are TGCGCCAGCAGCTTGTCCGCTGGAAACACCATATATTTT. Protein sequence: CASSLSAGNTIYF.